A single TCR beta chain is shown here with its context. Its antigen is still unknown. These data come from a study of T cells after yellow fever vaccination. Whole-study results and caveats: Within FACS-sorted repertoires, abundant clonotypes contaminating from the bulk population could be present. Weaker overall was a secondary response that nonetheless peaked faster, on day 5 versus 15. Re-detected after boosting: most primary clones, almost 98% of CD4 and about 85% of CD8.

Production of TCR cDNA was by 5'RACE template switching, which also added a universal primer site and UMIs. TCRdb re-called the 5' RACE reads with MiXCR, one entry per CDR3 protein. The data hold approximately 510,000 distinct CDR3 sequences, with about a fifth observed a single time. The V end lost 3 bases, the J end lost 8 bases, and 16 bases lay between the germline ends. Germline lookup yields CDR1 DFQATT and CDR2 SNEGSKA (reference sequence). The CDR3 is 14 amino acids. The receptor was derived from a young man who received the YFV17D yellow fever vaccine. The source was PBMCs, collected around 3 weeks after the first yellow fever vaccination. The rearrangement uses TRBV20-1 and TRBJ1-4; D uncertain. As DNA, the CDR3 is TGCAGTGCTAGTCCGCTGCAGGCGAGGGAAAAACTGTTTTTT. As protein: CSASPLQAREKLFF.